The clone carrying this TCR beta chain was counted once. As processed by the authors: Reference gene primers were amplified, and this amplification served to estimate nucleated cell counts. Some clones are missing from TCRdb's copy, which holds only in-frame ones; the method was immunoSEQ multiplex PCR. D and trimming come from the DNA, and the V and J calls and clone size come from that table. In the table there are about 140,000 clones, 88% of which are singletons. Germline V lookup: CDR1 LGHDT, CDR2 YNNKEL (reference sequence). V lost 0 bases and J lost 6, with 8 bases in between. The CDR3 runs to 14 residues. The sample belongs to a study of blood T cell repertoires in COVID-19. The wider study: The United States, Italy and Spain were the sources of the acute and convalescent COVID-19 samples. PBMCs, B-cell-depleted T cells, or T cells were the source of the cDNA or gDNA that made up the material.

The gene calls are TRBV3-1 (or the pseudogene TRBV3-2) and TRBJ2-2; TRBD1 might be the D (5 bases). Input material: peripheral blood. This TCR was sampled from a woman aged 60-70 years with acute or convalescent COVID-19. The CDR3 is CASSQDRVAGELFF. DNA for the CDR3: TGTGCCAGCAGCCAAGACAGGGTGGCCGGGGAGCTGTTTTTT.